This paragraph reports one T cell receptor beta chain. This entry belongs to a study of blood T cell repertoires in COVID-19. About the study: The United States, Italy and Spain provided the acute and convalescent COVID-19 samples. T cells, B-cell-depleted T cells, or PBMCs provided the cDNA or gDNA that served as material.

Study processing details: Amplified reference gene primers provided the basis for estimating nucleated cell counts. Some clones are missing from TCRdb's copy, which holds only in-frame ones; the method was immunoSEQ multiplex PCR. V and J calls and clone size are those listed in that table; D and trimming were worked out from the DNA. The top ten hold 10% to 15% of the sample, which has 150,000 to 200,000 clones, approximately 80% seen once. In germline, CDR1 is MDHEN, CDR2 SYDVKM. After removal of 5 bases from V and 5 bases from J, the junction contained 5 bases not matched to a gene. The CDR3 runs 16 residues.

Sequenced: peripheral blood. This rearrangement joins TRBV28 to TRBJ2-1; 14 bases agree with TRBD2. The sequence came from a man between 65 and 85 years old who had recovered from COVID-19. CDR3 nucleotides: TGTGCCAGCAGTCCACTGGGACTAGCGGGGGACAATGAGCAGTTCTTC. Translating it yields CASSPLGLAGDNEQFF.